One sample yielded the 3 T cell receptor beta chains listed below, sequenced in a study of OX40 agonist ivuxolimab in advanced cancers. Some clones are missing from TCRdb's copy, which holds only in-frame ones; the method was immunoSEQ multiplex PCR. The sample records 25,000 to 40,000 clones, around 87% being singletons. Material: CD4+ or CD8+ T cells sorted from blood, obtained in a trial of the OX40 agonist ivuxolimab. The source of these receptors is an adult with an advanced solid tumor such as melanoma, head and neck, liver or kidney cancer.

The V call is TRBV12-5, the J call TRBJ2-1; D is undetermined. Germline V gene sequence: CDR1 LGHNT, CDR2 FRNRAP. V shed 0 bases and J shed 6 bases, with 9 bases lying between them. The CDR3 is 14 amino acids. CDR3 sequence: CASGLVYSFNEQFF. CDR3 bases: TGTGCTAGTGGTTTGGTTTATTCGTTCAATGAGCAGTTCTTC.

This rearrangement joins TRBV7-5 to TRBJ1-2; TRBD1 reflects the table's D call only, with no check against the DNA. TRBV7-5 corresponds to a pseudogene. The CDR3 spans 13 residues. CDR3 amino acids: CARSSTLNYGYTF. The CDR3 bases are TGTGCCAGAAGCTCGACACTCAACTATGGCTACACCTTC.

This clone came up a few times. The chain combines TRBV1 with TRBJ2-7. TRBV1 is a recognized pseudogene. The CDR3 covers 15 residues. CDR3 protein: CTSSQVSGADYEQYF. DNA for the CDR3: TGCACCAGCAGCCAAGTATCCGGGGCGGACTACGAGCAGTACTTC.